This T cell receptor beta chain was documented in a study of CD8 T cells in Susac syndrome. Random hexamers were used to reverse transcribe roughly 0.5 to 1 ug of RNA. MiXCR, run by TCRdb on the immunoSEQ multiplex PCR reads, gives a single entry per CDR3 protein. The repertoire holds some 180,000 distinct CDR3 sequences, with approximately 94% as singletons. V lost 1 base to trimming and J lost 5 bases, with 5 bases between them. CDR3 size: 12 residues. Germline V gene lookup returns CDR1 SGHTA and CDR2 FQGNSA. This clonotype has just a few counts. The study sequenced TCR beta in blood CD8+ and CD4+ T cells. It was negative isolation that provided the CD8+ and CD4+ T cells, whereas TEMRA cells were enriched by FACS.

This clonotype originated in a human donor in good health. Sequencing was performed on CD4+ T cells from PBMCs. The rearrangement links TRBV7-2 to TRBJ2-5; D gene ambiguous. CDR3 loop: CASSLGWETQYF. The CDR3, as DNA: TGTGCCAGCAGCTTAGGATGGGAGACCCAGTACTTC.